The 32 T cell receptor beta chains below all came from one sample that was sequenced in a study of technical replicates of blood from a handful of donors. Clones were sequenced by immunoSEQ multiplex PCR, and TCRdb holds only the in-frame ones, with some missing. The data hold 44,000 or so clones, with roughly nine tenths observed a single time. Sequencing was carried out using PBMCs. These receptors were collected from a human donor in good health. Some clones in this sample may be carry-over from other donors' samples.

J is TRBJ2-3 and V is TRBV6-1, with D tentatively TRBD1 (6 bases). The CDR3 sequence is 14 residues long. Looked up from germline, CDR1 is MNHNS and CDR2 is SASEGT. Trimming cost V 6 bases and J 4 bases, with 14 bases left between them. DNA of the CDR3: TGTGCCAGCAGAGTAATAGCAGGGGCAGATACGCAGTATTTT. This gives the protein CASRVIAGADTQYF.

This chain uses TRBV30 with TRBJ2-7; D gene uncertain. Germline CDR1 and CDR2: GTSNPN and SVGIG (reference sequence). V lost 4 bases and J 5 bases, leaving 9 bases between the germline ends. This CDR3 contains 11 residues. The CDR3 sequence is CAWNYLDEQYF. In DNA, the CDR3 is TGTGCCTGGAACTACCTGGACGAGCAGTACTTC.

The chain joins TRBV10-1 to TRBJ2-2; TRBD2 aligns across 10 bases. The CDR3 loop spans 17 amino acids. Germline V gene sequence: CDR1 WNHNN, CDR2 SYGVQD (reference sequence). With V trimmed by 5 bases and J by 7 bases, 13 bases remained unmatched. For the CDR3, the DNA is TGCGCCAGCAGTCTAGCGGGAGTACTGTATTCGGGCGGGGAGCTGTTTTTT. Translation gives CASSLAGVLYSGGELFF.

V usage is TRBV2 and J usage is TRBJ2-7, with D hard to call. Trimming removed 2 bases at V and 2 bases at J, with 10 bases between. This CDR3 region has 14 residues. The germline V gene has CDR1 SNHLY and CDR2 FYNNEI. The CDR3 bases are TGTGCCAGCAGTGAAACAGCTGGCCCCTACGAGCAGTACTTC. It codes for CASSETAGPYEQYF.

This clone was seen just once. CDR3 DNA sequence: TGCAGCGTTCCCAAGGGACAGGGCACTGAAGCTTTCTTT. This translates into CSVPKGQGTEAFF. This chain joins TRBV29-1 and TRBJ1-1; TRBD1 matches at 9 bases. The CDR3 consists of 13 residues. The V and J ends lost 5 bases and 4 bases, in that order; junction bases with no gene match: 5. Germline-derived CDR1 and CDR2 are SQVTM and ANQGSEA. Together with reference TRBV29-1 and TRBJ1-1, the CDR3 gives the full variable domain: SAVISQKPSRDICQRGTSLTIQCQVDSQVTMMFWYRQQPGQSLTLIATANQGSEATYESGFVIDKFPISRPNLTFSTLTVSNMSPEDSSIYLCSVPKGQGTEAFFGQGTRLTVV.

V usage is TRBV18 and J usage is TRBJ1-1; D is undetermined. V was trimmed by 0 bases and J by 1 base, leaving 9 bases between them. The V gene's germline CDR1 is KGHSH and CDR2 LQKENI. CDR3 length: 15 amino acids. The CDR3 spells CASSPPEGRNTEAFF. The CDR3 DNA follows: TGTGCCAGCTCACCACCGGAGGGCAGGAACACTGAAGCTTTCTTT. The full variable domain, with the rest looked up from reference TRBV18 and TRBJ1-1, is NAGVMQNPRHLVRRRGQEARLRCSPMKGHSHVYWYRQLPEEGLKFMVYLQKENIIDESGMPKERFSAEFPKEGPSILRIQQVVRGDSAAYFCASSPPEGRNTEAFFGQGTRLTVV.

On this clone: A read error may produce the germline difference seen at one junction end. V and J are TRBV27 and TRBJ1-4; a possible D gene is TRBD1 (6 bases). Germline V gene data show CDR1 as MNHEY and CDR2 as SMNVEV (reference sequence). The CDR3 consists of 15 residues. The CDR3 loop reads CASRPSDRHFEKLFF. CDR3 nucleotide sequence: TGTGCCAGCAGACCCTCTGACAGGCATTTCGAAAAGCTGTTTTTT.

The V gene is TRBV13, the J gene TRBJ1-4; D ambiguous. The CDR3 length is 18 residues. Looked up from germline, CDR1 is PRHDT and CDR2 is FYEKMQ (reference sequence). The V gene lost 4 bases and the J gene lost 0 bases, with 18 bases spanning the gap. The CDR3 sequence is CASSYRPTYSSTNEKLFF. CDR3 DNA sequence: TGTGCCAGCAGCTACCGACCAACCTACAGCTCAACTAATGAAAAACTGTTTTTT. Variable domain in full (rest from reference TRBV13 and TRBJ1-4): AAGVIQSPRHLIKEKRETATLKCYPIPRHDTVYWYQQGPGQDPQFLISFYEKMQSDKGSIPDRFSAQQFSDYHSELNMSSLELGDSALYFCASSYRPTYSSTNEKLFFGSGTQLSVL.

This clone appeared a few times. The V call is TRBV19, the J call TRBJ1-6; TRBD1 matches 12 bases. The germline V gene has CDR1 LNHDA and CDR2 SQIVND (reference sequence). CDR3 length: 16 amino acids. Germline trimming cut 1 base from V and 9 bases from J; bases unmatched to any gene: 4. The CDR3 region has the DNA TGTGCCAGTAGTATAGCCGGGACAGGGGGCGGTTCACCCCTCCACTTT. The encoded protein is CASSIAGTGGGSPLHF.

The V gene is TRBV19, the J gene TRBJ2-1, with 14 bases fitting TRBD2. This CDR3 is 16 amino acids long. The germline CDR1 and CDR2 sequences are LNHDA and SQIVND (reference sequence). V lost 4 bases and J lost 8; bases outside the gene matches: 7. The CDR3 DNA is TGTGCCAGTAGTACGGGACTAGCGGGAGTGTTGGATGAGCAGTTCTTC. This sequence encodes CASSTGLAGVLDEQFF.

The chain joins TRBV9 to TRBJ2-3; D is perhaps TRBD2 (5 bases). The CDR3 loop spans 12 amino acids. Germline V lookup: CDR1 SGDLS, CDR2 YYNGEE. V gave up 3 bases and J gave up 6 bases, with 8 bases separating them. CDR3 nucleotides: TGTGCCAGCAGCGACTGGGAGGATACGCAGTATTTT. Residues: CASSDWEDTQYF.

The J gene is TRBJ1-2, the V gene TRBV5-6; D might be TRBD1 (5 bases). This CDR3 comprises 16 residues. Trimming removed 2 bases from V and 2 bases from J, with 16 bases in between. Looked up from germline, CDR1 is SGHDT and CDR2 is YYEEEE. The CDR3 reads CASSFKSAGINYGYTF. In DNA, the CDR3 is TGTGCCAGCAGCTTCAAGTCGGCAGGGATAAACTATGGCTACACCTTC.

V gene TRBV6-5 combines with J gene TRBJ2-5; 11 bases map to TRBD2. Trimming at V came to 3 bases and at J to 6 bases, leaving 6 bases not matched to a gene. CDR3 length: 15 residues. CDR1 and CDR2 from the germline V gene are MNHEY and SVGAGI. The CDR3 nucleotides are TGTGCCAGCAGTTATACTAGCGGGAGAGAAAAGACCCAGTACTTC. Protein product: CASSYTSGREKTQYF.

The chain has TRBV7-2 and TRBJ2-1, with D possibly matching TRBD2 (5 bases). V was shortened by 3 bases and J by 5 bases, with 14 bases between the two germline ends. This CDR3 is built from 15 residues. The germline V gene has CDR1 SGHTA and CDR2 FQGNSA. The CDR3 DNA sequence: TGTGCCAGCAGCTTGCGGGCTAGCTTGAACAATGAGCAGTTCTTC. Translated: CASSLRASLNNEQFF.

On this clone itself: Compared with germline, one end of the junction differs, possibly owing to a read error. The chain uses TRBV13 and TRBJ2-1, with 9 bases matching TRBD2. The germline gives CDR1 PRHDT, CDR2 FYEKMQ (reference sequence). This CDR3 is built from 16 residues. CDR3 in DNA: TGTGCCAGCAGCTCAAATACGGGACTAGCCTACCATGAGCAGTTCTTC. Translation: CASSSNTGLAYHEQFF. The full variable domain, completed using reference TRBV13 and TRBJ2-1, is AAGVIQSPRHLIKEKRETATLKCYPIPRHDTVYWYQQGPGQDPQFLISFYEKMQSDKGSIPDRFSAQQFSDYHSELNMSSLELGDSALYFCASSSNTGLAYHEQFFGPGTRLTVL.

The chain links TRBV2 to TRBJ2-7; D perhaps matches TRBD1 (6 bases). The CDR3 is 13 amino acids. V was cut by 4 bases and J by 2 bases, with 9 bases left in between. Germline assignment: CDR1 SNHLY and CDR2 FYNNEI. The CDR3 nucleotides are TGTGCCAGCAGTGGCAGGGGCGCCTACGAGCAGTACTTC. This codes for CASSGRGAYEQYF. The full variable domain, rest sourced from reference TRBV2 and TRBJ2-7, is EPEVTQTPSHQVTQMGQEVILRCVPISNHLYFYWYRQILGQKVEFLVSFYNNEISEKSEIFDDQFSVERPDGSNFTLKIRSTKLEDSAMYFCASSGRGAYEQYFGPGTRLTVT.

Turning to this clone: The sample carries other DNA sequences with the same CDR3. The chain combines TRBV2 with TRBJ1-1, with a weak D call TRBD1 (5 bases). Deletions cut 3 bases from V and 6 bases from J, with 11 bases between. Germline CDR1 and CDR2: SNHLY and FYNNEI. The CDR3 is 13 residues long. Here the CDR3 DNA reads TGTGCCAGCAGTGACAGGGAATTCTCTGAAGCTTTCTTT. This sequence encodes CASSDREFSEAFF.

The chain combines TRBV5-4 with TRBJ2-7; 9 bases align to TRBD1. CDR1 and CDR2 (germline): SGHNT, YYREEE (reference sequence). There are 12 residues in the CDR3. After removal of 4 bases from V and 11 bases from J, the junction contained 7 bases not matched to a gene. The CDR3 region is CASSHPRTGEYF. The CDR3 DNA reads as TGTGCCAGCAGCCACCCCCGGACAGGGGAGTACTTC. Variable domain in full (rest from reference TRBV5-4 and TRBJ2-7): ETGVTQSPTHLIKTRGQQVTLRCSSQSGHNTVSWYQQALGQGPQFIFQYYREEENGRGNFPPRFSGLQFPNYSSELNVNALELDDSALYLCASSHPRTGEYFGPGTRLTVT.

V usage is TRBV5-4 and J usage is TRBJ2-3; TRBD2 agrees at 7 bases. Germline assignment: CDR1 SGHNT and CDR2 YYREEE (reference sequence). V lost 7 bases and J lost 4; bases outside the gene matches: 15. This CDR3 has 16 residues. CDR3 in amino acids: CASAPGSGAGADTQYF. In DNA, the CDR3 is TGTGCCAGCGCCCCCGGGAGCGGGGCTGGGGCAGATACGCAGTATTTT.

The chain is built from TRBV6-6 and TRBJ1-2, with D perhaps matching TRBD1 (5 bases). This CDR3 spans 14 amino acids. The V end lost 0 bases, the J end lost 4 bases, and 9 bases lay between the germline ends. Germline CDR1 reads MNHNY; CDR2 reads SVGAGI (reference sequence). CDR3 sequence: CASSYSGLSYGYTF. The CDR3 DNA follows: TGTGCCAGCAGTTACTCGGGACTGAGCTATGGCTACACCTTC.

The chain joins TRBV7-2 to TRBJ2-5; no reliable D call. Trimming cost V 4 bases and J 0 bases, with 15 bases left between them. Germline CDR1 and CDR2: SGHTA and FQGNSA. The CDR3 loop spans 16 amino acids. The CDR3 region has the DNA TGTGCCAGCAGCTCCCGACGGAGCGCCTACCAAGAGACCCAGTACTTC. Residues: CASSSRRSAYQETQYF.

The chain has TRBV5-6 and TRBJ2-1; 7 bases match TRBD1. The CDR3 is 16 amino acids. Germline CDR1 is SGHDT and CDR2 is YYEEEE. J lost 5 bases, V lost 4 bases, and 12 bases had no gene match. CDR3 residues: CASSRLSTGAHNEQFF. DNA of the CDR3: TGTGCCAGCAGCCGCCTGAGTACAGGGGCCCACAATGAGCAGTTCTTC.

This chain connects TRBV5-1 to TRBJ2-5; 10 nucleotides line up with TRBD2. The closer fit of TRBJ2-7 to the DNA end suggests the J call may be wrong. Germline CDR1 SGHRS, CDR2 YFSETQ. This CDR3 comprises 20 residues. This CDR3 reads CASSPTSWFQTSGRLYEQYF. DNA for the CDR3: TGCGCCAGCTCACCGACATCTTGGTTTCAGACTAGCGGGCGACTGTACGAGCAGTACTTC.

V gene TRBV7-2 combines with J gene TRBJ1-5, with D unresolved. CDR3 size: 13 residues. The germline V gene has CDR1 SGHTA and CDR2 FQGNSA. Trimming cost V 3 bases and J 9 bases, with 12 bases left between them. CDR3 in amino acids: CASSLAERSPQHF. For the CDR3, the DNA is TGTGCCAGCAGCTTGGCTGAGCGGTCGCCCCAGCATTTT.

The chain combines TRBV7-9 with TRBJ2-7, with 11 positions matching TRBD2. This CDR3 region has 17 residues. Germline V gene data show CDR1 as SEHNR and CDR2 as FQNEAQ (reference sequence). J lost 3 bases, V lost 5 bases, and 12 bases had no gene match. The DNA of the CDR3 is TGTGCCAGCAGCACGGGGACTAGCGGCAGAACAATCTACGAGCAGTACTTC. The encoded protein is CASSTGTSGRTIYEQYF.

CDR3: CASSPPLLAGIYEQYF. The CDR3 DNA sequence: TGTGCCAGCTCACCACCGCTACTAGCGGGGATCTACGAGCAGTACTTC. This chain links TRBV18 with TRBJ2-7; the match to TRBD2 covers 10 bases. With V trimmed by 0 bases and J by 3 bases, 5 bases remained unmatched. CDR1 and CDR2 from the germline V gene are KGHSH and LQKENI. The length of the CDR3 is 16 residues.

The chain has TRBV7-3 and TRBJ1-1, with D uncertain. V shed 4 bases and J shed 4 bases, with 13 bases lying between them. The germline V gene has CDR1 SGHTA and CDR2 FQGTGA. The CDR3 sequence is 14 residues long. The CDR3 DNA reads TGTGCCAGCAGCTACGGGGATGGTGGCACTGAAGCTTTCTTT. It specifies CASSYGDGGTEAFF.

The V call is TRBV30, the J call TRBJ2-7, with TRBD2 matching 7 bases. CDR3 size: 13 residues. After removal of 4 bases from V and 5 bases from J, the junction contained 8 bases not matched to a gene. Germline V lookup: CDR1 GTSNPN, CDR2 SVGIG (reference sequence). In nucleotides, the CDR3 is TGTGCCTGGACTGGGGGGGGAGGAGACGAGCAGTACTTC. Amino acid sequence: CAWTGGGGDEQYF.

The count of this clone is one. The gene calls are TRBV7-3 and TRBJ2-7, with a tentative D call TRBD2 (5 bases). Trimming shortened V by 2 bases and J by 5 bases, and 22 bases separated the two germline ends. Germline V gene lookup returns CDR1 SGHTA and CDR2 FQGTGA. This CDR3 is built from 17 residues. CDR3 DNA sequence: TGTGCCAGCAGCTTATCCCCCATGGGTGGGAGTAATGACGAGCAGTACTTC. Residues: CASSLSPMGGSNDEQYF.

The V call is TRBV4-1, the J call TRBJ2-7, with 8 positions matching TRBD2. V shed 1 base and J 4 bases; nucleotides not matched to a gene: 6. From germline, CDR1 is MGHRA and CDR2 YSYEKL. The CDR3 loop spans 15 amino acids. The CDR3 spells CASSQVLTSAYEQYF. The CDR3 DNA reads as TGCGCCAGCAGCCAAGTGCTGACTAGCGCGTACGAGCAGTACTTC.

The V gene is TRBV2, the J gene TRBJ2-2, with a possible D match to TRBD1 (5 bases). This CDR3 region has 18 residues. The V and J ends lost 5 bases and 0 bases respectively, with 19 bases between them. CDR1 and CDR2 (germline): SNHLY, FYNNEI. CDR3 coding DNA: TGTGCCAGCAGTCTGATCGGAACAGGAGACACGAACACCGGGGAGCTGTTTTTT. As protein: CASSLIGTGDTNTGELFF.

This rearrangement joins TRBV4-2 to TRBJ2-2, with TRBD2 identical over 10 bases. The J segment lost 0 bases and the V segment lost 5 bases, leaving 9 bases of the junction unmatched. Germline-derived CDR1 and CDR2 are LGHNA and YNFKEQ. The length of the CDR3 is 18 residues. CDR3 in amino acids: CASSVGLAGASNTGELFF. The CDR3 DNA sequence: TGTGCCAGCAGCGTTGGGCTAGCGGGGGCCTCGAACACCGGGGAGCTGTTTTTT.